This T cell receptor (beta chain) was recovered during a study of blood T cell repertoires in COVID-19. In the study overall: T cells, B-cell-depleted T cells, or PBMCs provided the cDNA or gDNA that served as material.

The CDR3 spans 17 residues. Germline lookup yields CDR1 GTSNPN and CDR2 SVGIG (reference sequence). V was cut by 4 bases and J by 0 bases, with 16 bases left in between. Clinical history reported by participants formed the basis on which cohorts were assigned. Cohort 3 donors counted as recovered after two negative PCRs, clearance, or resolved symptoms. Original methodology: From reference gene primer amplification, estimates of nucleated cell counts were derived. Data came from immunoSEQ multiplex PCR; TCRdb stores just in-frame clones and leaves some out. V and J calls and clone size follow that table, whereas D and trimming were derived from the DNA. The repertoire holds 490,000 or so clones, approximately 86% seen once, with roughly 8.5% in the top ten. This clone was seen more than once but under ten times.

The source of this sequence is a woman aged 55-69 years who had recovered from COVID-19. The rearrangement joins TRBV30 to TRBJ1-6; no clear D. Specimen: PBMCs or T cells enriched from blood (not recorded which). The CDR3 bases are TGTGCCTGGACGATCCCAGGTGGAAGCTCCTATAATTCACCCCTCCACTTT. It codes for CAWTIPGGSSYNSPLHF.